The text below deals with one T cell receptor (beta chain). Its antigen is not known. This sample was taken from a study of T cell responses to AZD1222 COVID-19 vaccine. The ends were cut back, 0 bases at V and 2 bases at J, with 6 bases in the middle. Looked up from germline, CDR1 is MGHRA and CDR2 is YSYEKL. CDR3 length: 14 residues. General study findings and limits: Donors skewed white British and female; clonal diversity was possibly underestimated. Regions 160-218 and 743-854 dominated among vaccine-associated CD4 TCRs spanning spike.

Sequenced by immunoSEQ multiplex PCR; TCRdb stores in-frame clones only, minus some. The table shows under 150,000 clones, with roughly nine tenths occurring only once. The TCR originated in an adult in good health. This specimen consisted of peripheral blood, obtained on day 0 of AZD1222 vaccination. The gene calls are TRBV4-1 and TRBJ2-3; the D is unclear. The CDR3 coding sequence is TGCGCCAGCAGCCAAGAGCCCCACACAGATACGCAGTATTTT. It specifies CASSQEPHTDTQYF.